This T cell receptor beta chain was identified in a study of blood T cell repertoires in COVID-19. Study as a whole: Material from acute and convalescent COVID-19 was sourced from the United States, Italy and Spain. In each case, the material was cDNA or gDNA derived from T cells, B-cell-depleted T cells, or PBMCs.

This CDR3 contains 15 residues. Germline CDR1 reads SNHLY; CDR2 reads FYNNEI. Trimming cost V 6 bases and J 2 bases; bases outside gene matches: 7. In the original processing: Using reference gene primer amplification, nucleated cell counts were estimated. Method: immunoSEQ multiplex PCR; TCRdb's copy keeps in-frame clones and lacks some. That table supplies the V and J calls and clone size; D and trimming were determined from the DNA. Seen here are roughly 61,000 clones, 75% to 95% observed once, and the top ten hold approximately 16%. This receptor was taken from a man older than 75 with acute or convalescent COVID-19. Sequencing used peripheral blood. The V gene is TRBV2, the J gene TRBJ2-7; 10 nucleotides align to TRBD1. The CDR3 spells CASRERTGGAYEQYF. CDR3 coding DNA: TGTGCCAGCAGGGAACGGACAGGGGGTGCCTACGAGCAGTACTTC. Together with reference TRBV2 and TRBJ2-7, the CDR3 gives the full variable domain: EPEVTQTPSHQVTQMGQEVILRCVPISNHLYFYWYRQILGQKVEFLVSFYNNEISEKSEIFDDQFSVERPDGSNFTLKIRSTKLEDSAMYFCASRERTGGAYEQYFGPGTRLTVT.